This TCR beta chain came from a study of blood T cell repertoires in COVID-19. Study background: Samples of COVID-19 (acute and convalescent) were obtained from the United States, Italy and Spain.

In germline, CDR1 is SGHDN, CDR2 FVKESK. This CDR3 has 15 amino acids. This clone was detected only a few times. The germline gene is not matched at one end of the junction; a read error may be the cause. Data came from immunoSEQ multiplex PCR; TCRdb stores just in-frame clones and leaves some out. The repertoire consists of a few hundred thousand clones, with 85% to 90% occurring once and the leading ten covering approximately 1.8%. The sequence was obtained from a woman between 25 and 40 years old with COVID-19, enrolled during active disease. This chain uses TRBV14 with TRBJ1-2, with D perhaps matching TRBD1 (6 bases). Sequencing was performed on peripheral blood. The CDR3 bases are TGTGCCAGCAGCCAGGCTCCCGGGACATTTAACCTCGCGTCTTTC. Residues: CASSQAPGTFNLASF.